One sample yielded the 10 T cell receptor beta chains listed below, sequenced in a study of beta chain features in type 1 diabetes. Sequencing targeted expressed TCRB transcripts, as all isolated RNA had been reverse transcribed. Sequencing used immunoSEQ multiplex PCR; TCRdb keeps in-frame clones, though not all of them. The sample consists of about 930,000 clones, roughly 16% of them appearing once. The specimen sequenced was naive CD4+ T cells from blood. These receptors originate from a woman in her late teens or twenties in good health.

About this clone itself: Distinct nucleotide sequences in the sample also encode this CDR3. CDR3 bases: TGTGCCAGCAGCTTAGGGACAGGGGGTAATCAGCCCCAGCATTTT. Protein sequence: CASSLGTGGNQPQHF. The genes are TRBV7-2 and TRBJ1-5, with 10 bases that match TRBD1. This CDR3 comprises 15 residues. V dropped 1 base and J dropped 4; count of bases not matched to a gene: 1. Germline CDR1 is SGHTA and CDR2 is FQGNSA.

This clone was seen more than once but under ten times. The sample contains more than one DNA sequence encoding this CDR3. The rearrangement links TRBV4-3 to TRBJ2-1; TRBD1 agrees at 7 bases. The CDR3 contains 13 residues. The V gene's germline CDR1 is LGHNA and CDR2 YSLEER. V gave up 2 bases and J gave up 9 bases; unmatched junction bases: 4. The CDR3 reads CASSQYRGGEQFF. CDR3 coding DNA: TGCGCCAGCAGCCAATACAGGGGCGGTGAGCAGTTCTTC.

The V call is TRBV9, the J call TRBJ2-7, with TRBD2 identical over 14 bases. The CDR3 sequence is 17 residues long. Germline CDR1 and CDR2: SGDLS and YYNGEE. V gave up 3 bases and J gave up 0 bases; unmatched junction bases: 5. The CDR3 loop reads CASSAAGTSGSSYEQYF. In nucleotides, the CDR3 is TGTGCCAGCAGCGCTGCCGGGACTAGCGGGAGCTCCTACGAGCAGTACTTC. Complete variable domain (other parts from reference TRBV9 and TRBJ2-7): DSGVTQTPKHLITATGQRVTLRCSPRSGDLSVYWYQQSLDQGLQFLIQYYNGEERAKGNILERFSAQQFPDLHSELNLSSLELGDSALYFCASSAAGTSGSSYEQYFGPGTRLTVT.

In its sample, this clone was seen a few times. CDR3 region: CASINIQGNETQYF. The DNA for the CDR3 is TGCGCCAGCATCAACATACAGGGGAACGAGACCCAGTACTTC. The rearrangement links TRBV23-1 to TRBJ2-5; TRBD1 agrees at 7 bases. TRBV23-1 is flagged as an ORF with uncertain function. With 7 bases clipped from V and 5 bases from J, the junction kept 10 bases outside the gene matches. CDR3 length equals 14 residues.

This clone has only a few counts. The sample holds other DNA sequences that translate to the same CDR3. CDR3 bases: TGCAGCGTTGAATCCAGCACAGATACGCAGTATTTT. Amino acids: CSVESSTDTQYF. The chain employs TRBV29-1 and TRBJ2-3; D is ambiguous. Between the trimmed V and J ends, which lost 2 bases and 0 bases, there was a span of 3 bases. This CDR3 region has 12 residues. Germline V gives CDR1 SQVTM, CDR2 ANQGSEA.

The table lists this clone with a few counts. V is TRBV4-2 and J is TRBJ2-7, with D possibly TRBD2 on 6 matching bases. The germline V gene encodes CDR1 LGHNA and CDR2 YNFKEQ. Trimming shortened V by 2 bases and J by 4 bases, and 9 bases separated the two germline ends. There are 13 residues in the CDR3. CDR3 sequence reads: CASSQRLAYEQYF. The DNA of the CDR3 is TGTGCCAGCAGCCAACGTCTAGCGTACGAGCAGTACTTC.

The chain is built from TRBV14 and TRBJ2-2, with D perhaps matching TRBD2 (5 bases). Germline assignment: CDR1 SGHDN and CDR2 FVKESK. The CDR3 is 13 residues long. Trimming removed 5 bases from V and 4 bases from J, with 8 bases in between. The CDR3 is CASSGRGTGELFF. The CDR3 DNA sequence: TGTGCCAGCAGCGGTCGGGGCACCGGGGAGCTGTTTTTT.

Worth noting for this clone: The same CDR3 also results from other DNA sequences found in this sample. This rearrangement joins TRBV5-1 to TRBJ2-7, with D unresolved. The CDR3 sequence is 13 residues long. With 0 bases removed from V and 0 bases from J, the gap between germline ends came to 4 bases. CDR1 SGHRS and CDR2 YFSETQ come from the germline V gene. The CDR3: CASSLGFSYEQYF. CDR3 nucleotide sequence: TGCGCCAGCAGCTTGGGATTCTCCTACGAGCAGTACTTC. The full variable domain, completed using reference TRBV5-1 and TRBJ2-7, is KAGVTQTPRYLIKTRGQQVTLSCSPISGHRSVSWYQQTPGQGLQFLFEYFSETQRNKGNFPGRFSGRQFSNSRSEMNVSTLELGDSALYLCASSLGFSYEQYFGPGTRLTVT.

This clone was recorded a few times. The chain links TRBV7-2 to TRBJ2-7; weak D call: TRBD1 (5 bases). V lost 2 bases and J 0 bases, leaving 8 bases between the germline ends. Germline assignment: CDR1 SGHTA and CDR2 FQGNSA. The CDR3 totals 14 residues. CDR3 sequence: CASSLQGISYEQYF. CDR3 nucleotides: TGTGCCAGCAGCTTACAGGGCATCTCCTACGAGCAGTACTTC.

This chain links TRBV29-1 with TRBJ2-1; D is undetermined. Per the germline V gene, CDR1 is SQVTM and CDR2 is ANQGSEA. The V gene lost 7 bases and the J gene lost 2 bases, with 9 bases spanning the gap. The CDR3 runs 12 residues. Here the CDR3 reads CSAGWTYNEQFF. The CDR3, as DNA: TGCAGCGCCGGATGGACCTACAATGAGCAGTTCTTC.